These T cell receptor beta chains were read from a single sample in a study of T cells in Graves' hyperthyroidism and ophthalmopathy. Via MiXCR, TCRdb re-called the multiplex PCR reads, giving one row per CDR3 protein. In the table there are 550,000 to 650,000 distinct CDR3 sequences, 14% of which are singletons. Sequencing used blood. The receptor source for this set is a middle-aged woman with Graves' hyperthyroidism. Both conserved end residues are part of each CDR3. D genes are given only for firm matches. Only some rows state a clone size, as once, few, many or a class for expanded clones.

TRBV7-9	16	TRBJ2-7	many	TRBD1	TGTGCCAGCAGCCCCAACCCCCGGACAGGGGGCTACGAGCAGTACTTC	CASSPNPRTGGYEQYF
TRBV28	14	TRBJ1-1	many	NA	TGTGCCAGCGTCCCCCGGGGGGGGAGCACTGAAGCTTTCTTT	CASVPRGGSTEAFF
TRBV7-3	13	TRBJ2-5	NA	NA	TGTGCCAGCAGCTCTGACGGAGAAGAGACCCAGTACTTC	CASSSDGEETQYF
TRBV20-1	14	TRBJ2-7	many	TRBD1	TGCAGTGCTAGAGATGCAGGGGGTCGAGGCGAGCAGTACTTC	CSARDAGGRGEQYF
TRBV7-2	15	TRBJ2-3	few	TRBD2	TGTGCCAGCAGCTCAATGAGCGGGAGTGGAGATACGCAGTATTTT	CASSSMSGSGDTQYF
TRBV20-1	15	TRBJ2-2	few	NA	TGCAGTGCTAGACGAGACAGATCGAACACCGGGGAGCTGTTTTTT	CSARRDRSNTGELFF
TRBV30	11	TRBJ1-1	NA	NA	TGTGCCTGGAGTCTCGTGGCTGAAGCTTTCTTT	CAWSLVAEAFF
TRBV6-6	15	TRBJ2-7	many	TRBD2	TGTGCCAGCAGTTACCCCCACGGACTAGGCTACGAGCAGTACTTC	CASSYPHGLGYEQYF
TRBV20-1	12	TRBJ1-5	many	NA	TGCAGTGCTATCAGGGGCAATCAGCCCCAGCATTTT	CSAIRGNQPQHF
TRBV5-1	15	TRBJ1-1	many	TRBD1	TGCGCCAGCAGCGATGGACAGGACATGAACACTGAAGCTTTCTTT	CASSDGQDMNTEAFF
TRBV6-1	14	TRBJ1-1	many	NA	TGTGCCAGCAGTGAAAATTGGGGGCTTACTGAAGCTTTCTTT	CASSENWGLTEAFF
TRBV27	14	TRBJ2-7	many	TRBD2	TGTGCCAGCAGAAATAGCGGGAGACTATACGAGCAGTACTTC	CASRNSGRLYEQYF
TRBV3-1	14	TRBJ2-5	many	TRBD1	TGTGCCAGCAGCCAAGGTGGCAGGGGGAGGACCCAGTACTTC	CASSQGGRGRTQYF
TRBV20-1	14	TRBJ2-7	few	NA	TGCAGTGCTAGCGCCAGCGGGCGTACCTACGAGCAGTACTTC	CSASASGRTYEQYF